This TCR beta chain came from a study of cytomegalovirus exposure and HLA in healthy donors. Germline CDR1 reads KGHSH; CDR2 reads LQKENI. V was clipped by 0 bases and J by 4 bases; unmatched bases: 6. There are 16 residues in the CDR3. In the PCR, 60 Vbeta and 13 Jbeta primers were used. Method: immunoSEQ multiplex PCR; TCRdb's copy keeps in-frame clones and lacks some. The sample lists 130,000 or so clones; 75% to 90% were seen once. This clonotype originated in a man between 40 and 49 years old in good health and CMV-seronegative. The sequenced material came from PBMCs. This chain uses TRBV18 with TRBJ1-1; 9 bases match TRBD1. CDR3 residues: CASSPPGTGFFTEAFF. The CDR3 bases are TGTGCCAGCTCACCACCCGGGACAGGGTTTTTCACTGAAGCTTTCTTT.